This TCR beta chain is drawn from a study of blood T cells in healthy people across ages. Together with a sample-barcoded 5' primer, a J-beta primer mix was included in a second PCR lasting about 6 to 11 cycles. Each CDR3 protein gets one entry after TCRdb re-called the 5' RACE reads with MiXCR. The sample contains hundreds of thousands of distinct CDR3 sequences, approximately 25% of which appear only once. The CDR3 consists of 16 residues. The V gene lost 1 base and the J gene lost 5 bases, with 14 bases spanning the gap. The germline gives CDR1 SGHAT, CDR2 FQNNGV. Total RNA extracted from each sample amounted to at least 5 micrograms. The sample was also linked to a second study, of T cells of mothers and their children.

The specimen sequenced was blood. This receptor was obtained from a boy between 10 and 17 years old in good health. This chain joins TRBV11-2 and TRBJ2-2, with a possible D match to TRBD2 (5 bases). The CDR3 DNA reads TGTGCCAGCAGCTTAGGAGGGAGCTCGAGGACCGGGGAGCTGTTTTTT. Translating it yields CASSLGGSSRTGELFF.